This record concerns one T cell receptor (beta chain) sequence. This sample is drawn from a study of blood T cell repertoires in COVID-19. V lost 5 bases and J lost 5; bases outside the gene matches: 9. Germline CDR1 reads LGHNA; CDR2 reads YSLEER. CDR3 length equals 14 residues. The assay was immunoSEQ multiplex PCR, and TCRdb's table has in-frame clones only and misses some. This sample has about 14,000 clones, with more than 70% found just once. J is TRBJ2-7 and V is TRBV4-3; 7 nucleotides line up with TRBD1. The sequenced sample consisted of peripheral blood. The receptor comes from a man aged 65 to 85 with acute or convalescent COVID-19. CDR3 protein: CASSTLQGTHEQYF. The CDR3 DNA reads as TGCGCCAGCAGCACACTACAGGGGACCCACGAGCAGTACTTC.